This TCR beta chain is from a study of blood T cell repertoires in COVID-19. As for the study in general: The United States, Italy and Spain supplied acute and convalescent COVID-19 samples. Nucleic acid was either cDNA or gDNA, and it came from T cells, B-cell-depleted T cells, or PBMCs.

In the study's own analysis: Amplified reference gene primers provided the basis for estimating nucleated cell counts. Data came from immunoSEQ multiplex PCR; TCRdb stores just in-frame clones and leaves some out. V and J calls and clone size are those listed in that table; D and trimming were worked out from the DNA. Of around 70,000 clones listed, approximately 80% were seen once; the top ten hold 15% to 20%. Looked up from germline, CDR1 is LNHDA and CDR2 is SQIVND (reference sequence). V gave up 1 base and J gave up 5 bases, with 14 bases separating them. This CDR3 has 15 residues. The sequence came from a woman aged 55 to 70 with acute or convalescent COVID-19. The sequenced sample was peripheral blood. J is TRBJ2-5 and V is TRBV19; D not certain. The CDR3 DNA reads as TGTGCCAGTAGTATAGTAAGCCCCTCACGGGAGACCCAGTACTTC. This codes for CASSIVSPSRETQYF.